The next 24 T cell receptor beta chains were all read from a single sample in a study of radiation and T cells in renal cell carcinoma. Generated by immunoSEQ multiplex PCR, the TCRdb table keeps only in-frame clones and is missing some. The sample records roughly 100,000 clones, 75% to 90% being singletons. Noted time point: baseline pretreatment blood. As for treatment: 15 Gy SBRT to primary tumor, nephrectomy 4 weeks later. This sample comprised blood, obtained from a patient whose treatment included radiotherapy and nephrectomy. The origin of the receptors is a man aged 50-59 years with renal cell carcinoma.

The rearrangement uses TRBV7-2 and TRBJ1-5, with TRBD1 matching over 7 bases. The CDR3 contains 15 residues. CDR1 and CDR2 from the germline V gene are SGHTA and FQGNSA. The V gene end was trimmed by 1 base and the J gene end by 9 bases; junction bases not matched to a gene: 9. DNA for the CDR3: TGTGCCAGCAGCTTAGGACAGGGAATTATGGGGCCCCAGCATTTT. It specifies CASSLGQGIMGPQHF. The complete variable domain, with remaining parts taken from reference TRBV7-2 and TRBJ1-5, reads GAGVSQSPSNKVTEKGKDVELRCDPISGHTALYWYRQSLGQGLEFLIYFQGNSAPDKSGLPSDRFSAERTGGSVSTLTIQRTQQEDSAVYLCASSLGQGIMGPQHFGDGTRLSIL.

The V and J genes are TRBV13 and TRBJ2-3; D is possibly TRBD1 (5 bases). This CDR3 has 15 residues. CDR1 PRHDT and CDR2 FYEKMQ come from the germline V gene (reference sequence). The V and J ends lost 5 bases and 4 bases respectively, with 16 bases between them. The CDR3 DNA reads TGTGCCAGCAGCCGACCTGGGGCTTGGGCAGATACGCAGTATTTT. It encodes CASSRPGAWADTQYF. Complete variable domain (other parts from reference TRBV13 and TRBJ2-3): AAGVIQSPRHLIKEKRETATLKCYPIPRHDTVYWYQQGPGQDPQFLISFYEKMQSDKGSIPDRFSAQQFSDYHSELNMSSLELGDSALYFCASSRPGAWADTQYFGPGTRLTVL.

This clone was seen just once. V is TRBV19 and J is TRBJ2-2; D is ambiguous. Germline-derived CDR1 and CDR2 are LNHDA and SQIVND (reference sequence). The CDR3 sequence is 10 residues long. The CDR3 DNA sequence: TGTCCCAAAATCGGAGGGGAGCTGTTTTTT. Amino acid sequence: CPKIGGELFF.

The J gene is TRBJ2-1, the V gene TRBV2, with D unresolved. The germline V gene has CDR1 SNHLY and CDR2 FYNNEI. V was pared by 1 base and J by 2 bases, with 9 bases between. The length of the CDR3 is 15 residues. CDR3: CASSEEALAYNEQFF. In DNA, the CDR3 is TGTGCCAGCAGTGAAGAGGCCCTCGCCTACAATGAGCAGTTCTTC.

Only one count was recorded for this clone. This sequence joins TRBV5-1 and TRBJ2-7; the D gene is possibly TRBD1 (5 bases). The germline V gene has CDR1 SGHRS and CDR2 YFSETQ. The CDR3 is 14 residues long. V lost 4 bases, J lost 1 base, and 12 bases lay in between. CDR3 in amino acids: CASSPTGVSYEQYF. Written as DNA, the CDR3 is TGCGCCAGCAGCCCCACAGGCGTTTCCTACGAGCAGTACTTC.

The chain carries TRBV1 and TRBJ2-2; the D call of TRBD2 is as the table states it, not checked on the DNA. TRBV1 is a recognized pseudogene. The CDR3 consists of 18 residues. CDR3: CTSSQPSCWREVTGELFF. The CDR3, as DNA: TGCACCAGCAGCCAACCTTCCTGCTGGCGGGAGGTCACCGGGGAGCTGTTTTTT.

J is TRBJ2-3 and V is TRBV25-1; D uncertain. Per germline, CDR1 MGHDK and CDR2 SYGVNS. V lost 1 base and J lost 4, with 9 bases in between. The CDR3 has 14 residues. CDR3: CASSESGGSDTQYF. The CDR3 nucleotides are TGTGCCAGCAGTGAATCGGGTGGCTCAGATACGCAGTATTTT.

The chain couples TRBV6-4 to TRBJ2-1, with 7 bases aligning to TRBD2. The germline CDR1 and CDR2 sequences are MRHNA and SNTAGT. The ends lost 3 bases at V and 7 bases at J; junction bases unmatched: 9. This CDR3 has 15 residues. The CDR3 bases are TGTGCCAGCAGTGAACGAGCGGGAAGTGGGAATGAGCAGTTCTTC. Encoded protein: CASSERAGSGNEQFF.

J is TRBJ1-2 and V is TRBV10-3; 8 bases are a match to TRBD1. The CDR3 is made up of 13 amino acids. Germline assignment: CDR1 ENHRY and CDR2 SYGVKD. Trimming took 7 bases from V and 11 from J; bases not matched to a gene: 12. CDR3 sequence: CAITTNGQGSYTF. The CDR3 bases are TGTGCCATCACAACCAACGGACAGGGATCGTACACCTTC.

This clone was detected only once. In DNA form, the CDR3 reads TGCAGCGGGGTTACTAATGAAAAACTGTTTTTT. This encodes CSGVTNEKLFF. The chain combines TRBV29-1 with TRBJ1-4; D is unclear. Per germline, CDR1 SQVTM and CDR2 ANQGSEA. CDR3 length: 11 amino acids. The V end lost 7 bases, the J end lost 2 bases, and 5 bases lay between the germline ends.

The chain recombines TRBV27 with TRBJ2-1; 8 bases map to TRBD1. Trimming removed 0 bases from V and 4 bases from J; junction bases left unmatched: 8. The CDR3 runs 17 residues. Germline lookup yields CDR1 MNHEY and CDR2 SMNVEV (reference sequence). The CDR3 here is CASSLSGRGRVYNEQFF. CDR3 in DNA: TGTGCCAGCAGTTTATCTGGCAGGGGGCGGGTTTACAATGAGCAGTTCTTC.

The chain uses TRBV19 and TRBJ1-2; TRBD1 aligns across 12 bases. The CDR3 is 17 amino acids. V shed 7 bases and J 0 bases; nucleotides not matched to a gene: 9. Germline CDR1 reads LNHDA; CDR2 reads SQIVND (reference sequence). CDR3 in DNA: TGTGCCAGTACCCCTGGGACAGGGGGCAATTCTAACTATGGCTACACCTTC. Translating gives CASTPGTGGNSNYGYTF.

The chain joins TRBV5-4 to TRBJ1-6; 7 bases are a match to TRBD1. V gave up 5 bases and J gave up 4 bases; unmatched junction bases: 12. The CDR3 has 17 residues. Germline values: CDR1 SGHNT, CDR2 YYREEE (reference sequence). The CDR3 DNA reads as TGTGCCAGCAGTTCCGGCGGACCGGGACAGTATAATTCACCCCTCCACTTT. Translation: CASSSGGPGQYNSPLHF.

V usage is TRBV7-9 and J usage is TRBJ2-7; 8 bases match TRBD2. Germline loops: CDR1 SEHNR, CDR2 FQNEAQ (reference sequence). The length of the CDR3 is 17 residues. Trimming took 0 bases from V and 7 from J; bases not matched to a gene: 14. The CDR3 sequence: CASSLASSGGLVREQYF. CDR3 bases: TGTGCCAGCAGCTTAGCATCGTCGGGAGGGCTAGTTCGTGAGCAGTACTTC.

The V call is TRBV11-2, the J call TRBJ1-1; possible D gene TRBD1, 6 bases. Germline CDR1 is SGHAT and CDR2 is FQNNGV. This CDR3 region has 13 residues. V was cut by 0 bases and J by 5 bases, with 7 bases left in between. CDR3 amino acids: CASSLDRGTEAFF. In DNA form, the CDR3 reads TGTGCCAGCAGCTTAGACAGGGGAACTGAAGCTTTCTTT.

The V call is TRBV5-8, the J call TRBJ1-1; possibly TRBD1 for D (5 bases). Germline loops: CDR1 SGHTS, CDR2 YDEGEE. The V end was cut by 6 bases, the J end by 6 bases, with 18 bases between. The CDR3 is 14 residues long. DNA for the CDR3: TGTGCCAGCAACAACGAACGGGGGATCCCTGAAGCTTTCTTT. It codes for CASNNERGIPEAFF.

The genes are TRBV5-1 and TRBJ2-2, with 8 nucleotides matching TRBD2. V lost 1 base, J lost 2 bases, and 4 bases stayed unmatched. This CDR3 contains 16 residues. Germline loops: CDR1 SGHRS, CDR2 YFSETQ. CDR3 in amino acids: CASSLLAGGNTGELFF. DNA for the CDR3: TGCGCCAGCAGCTTGTTGGCGGGAGGAAACACCGGGGAGCTGTTTTTT.

For the CDR3, the DNA is TGCGCCAGCAGCCAGGGGCAGGGGGGGCTGTCCTACAATGAGCAGTTCTTC. It codes for CASSQGQGGLSYNEQFF. V is TRBV4-1 and J is TRBJ2-1; D possibly uses TRBD1 or TRBD2 (7 bases each). CDR1 and CDR2 from the germline V gene are MGHRA and YSYEKL. V gave up 3 bases and J gave up 1 base, with 16 bases separating them. This CDR3 has 17 amino acids.

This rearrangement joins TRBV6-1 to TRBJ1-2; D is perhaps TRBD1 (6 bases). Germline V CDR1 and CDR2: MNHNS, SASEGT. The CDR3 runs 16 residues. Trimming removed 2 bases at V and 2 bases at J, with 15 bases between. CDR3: CASSEWVTGRNYGYTF. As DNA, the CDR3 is TGTGCCAGCAGTGAATGGGTGACAGGACGAAACTATGGCTACACCTTC.

The CDR3 DNA reads TGTGCCAGCAGCCAGTCAGGGACAGCGGGGAACACTGAAGCTTTCTTT. Protein: CASSQSGTAGNTEAFF. The rearrangement joins TRBV4-2 to TRBJ1-1; 7 bases map to TRBD1. The V gene end was trimmed by 3 bases and the J gene end by 1 base; junction bases not matched to a gene: 8. Germline assignment: CDR1 LGHNA and CDR2 YNFKEQ. CDR3 size: 16 residues.

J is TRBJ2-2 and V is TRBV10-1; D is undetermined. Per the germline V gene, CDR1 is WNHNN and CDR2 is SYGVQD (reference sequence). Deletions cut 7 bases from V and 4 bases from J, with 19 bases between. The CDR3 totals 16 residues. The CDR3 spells CASTHDMVGGTGELFF. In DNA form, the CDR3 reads TGCGCCAGCACCCACGATATGGTCGGTGGCACCGGGGAGCTGTTTTTT.

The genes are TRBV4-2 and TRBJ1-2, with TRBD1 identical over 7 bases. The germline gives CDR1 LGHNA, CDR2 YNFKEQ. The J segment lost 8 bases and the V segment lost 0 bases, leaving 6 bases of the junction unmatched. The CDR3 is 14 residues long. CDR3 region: CASSQETGLGGYTF. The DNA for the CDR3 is TGTGCCAGCAGCCAAGAGACAGGGCTCGGGGGCTACACCTTC.

CDR3 nucleotides: TGTGCCAGCAGCTTAGCTACGACAGGGGACAATGAGCAGTTCTTC. Translated, it gives CASSLATTGDNEQFF. This chain links TRBV7-6 with TRBJ2-1; 8 nucleotides align to TRBD1. Per the germline V gene, CDR1 is SGHVS and CDR2 is FNYEAQ. The CDR3 is made up of 15 amino acids. Trimming removed 0 bases from V and 5 bases from J; junction bases left unmatched: 3.

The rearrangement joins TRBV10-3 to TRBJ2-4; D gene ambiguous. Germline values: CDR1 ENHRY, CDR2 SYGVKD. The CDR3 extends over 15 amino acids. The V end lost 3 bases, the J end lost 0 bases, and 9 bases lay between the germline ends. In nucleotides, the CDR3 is TGTGCCATCAGTGAAAACAGCTTAGCCAAAAACATTCAGTACTTC. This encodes CAISENSLAKNIQYF.